Listed below are T cell receptor beta chains from one sample, sequenced in a study of T cells after yellow fever vaccination. From the 5' RACE reads, TCRdb called clonotypes with MiXCR, one entry per CDR3 protein. This repertoire shows about 320,000 distinct CDR3 sequences, roughly 4.3% found once; its top ten account for 19%. The sequencing used PBMCs, collected 15 days after the yellow fever booster vaccination. The receptors were gathered from a man younger than 35 who received the YFV17D yellow fever vaccine. Each CDR3 is given with its conserved first and last residue. Each record gives: J gene, D gene, V gene, clone size, CDR3 DNA, CDR3 protein. A D gene is named only where the DNA matches it firmly. Expanded clones are given a class, and other clones once, few, many or no size at all.

J gene: TRBJ2-1
D gene: -
V gene: TRBV12-5
clone size: -
CDR3 DNA: TGTGCTAGTGGTTTTGGCGGATACAATGAGCAGTTCTTC
CDR3 protein: CASGFGGYNEQFF

J gene: TRBJ2-5
D gene: TRBD2
V gene: TRBV5-1
clone size: few
CDR3 DNA: TGCGCCAGCAGCTTGACTAGCGGGGAGGGGGAGACCCAGTACTTC
CDR3 protein: CASSLTSGEGETQYF

J gene: TRBJ1-5
D gene: -
V gene: TRBV6-6
clone size: few
CDR3 DNA: TGTGCCAGCAGTTACTCGAGACAGGTGGTAAATCAGCCCCAGCATTTT
CDR3 protein: CASSYSRQVVNQPQHF

J gene: TRBJ2-2
D gene: -
V gene: TRBV12-3/TRBV12-4
clone size: -
CDR3 DNA: TGTGCCAGCAGCGCACAGGCCCCCGGGGAGCTGTTTTTT
CDR3 protein: CASSAQAPGELFF

J gene: TRBJ2-4
D gene: TRBD2
V gene: TRBV7-8
clone size: many
CDR3 DNA: TGTGCCAGCAGCGGTGATAGCGGGGGCTACAACATTCAGTACTTC
CDR3 protein: CASSGDSGGYNIQYF

J gene: TRBJ2-3
D gene: TRBD2
V gene: TRBV18
clone size: -
CDR3 DNA: TGTGCCAGCTCCGCGGGGGGACCCTTCAGCACAGATACGCAGTATTTT
CDR3 protein: CASSAGGPFSTDTQYF

J gene: TRBJ2-3
D gene: -
V gene: TRBV7-9
clone size: many
CDR3 DNA: TGTGCCAGCAGCGACCCCCCGGGACTCCCATCCAGAGGTGGCACAGATACGCAGTATTTT
CDR3 protein: CASSDPPGLPSRGGTDTQYF

J gene: TRBJ2-5
D gene: TRBD2
V gene: TRBV14
clone size: -
CDR3 DNA: TGTGCCAGCAGTTCCGGGACTAGAGGGGAGACCCAGTACTTC
CDR3 protein: CASSSGTRGETQYF

J gene: TRBJ2-7
D gene: TRBD2
V gene: TRBV5-6
clone size: few
CDR3 DNA: TGTGCCAGCAGCGAAGGACTAGCGGGCCCCTACGAGCAGTACTTC
CDR3 protein: CASSEGLAGPYEQYF

J gene: TRBJ1-2
D gene: -
V gene: TRBV9
clone size: -
CDR3 DNA: TGTGCCAGCAGCGTAGGGGGTAGGGACGGCTACACCTTC
CDR3 protein: CASSVGGRDGYTF

J gene: TRBJ1-6
D gene: -
V gene: TRBV20-1
clone size: -
CDR3 DNA: TGCAGTGCTAGAGATCCCCAGAAGGGAGGGACTTCACCCCTCCACTTT
CDR3 protein: CSARDPQKGGTSPLHF

J gene: TRBJ2-1
D gene: TRBD1
V gene: TRBV18
clone size: -
CDR3 DNA: TGTGCCAGCTCACCAGGCGGACAGGGTGGCAATGAGCAGTTCTTC
CDR3 protein: CASSPGGQGGNEQFF

J gene: TRBJ1-4
D gene: -
V gene: TRBV7-6
clone size: many
CDR3 DNA: TGTGCCAGCAGCTTAGCGTTGGAAGAAAAACTGTTTTTT
CDR3 protein: CASSLALEEKLFF

J gene: TRBJ1-5
D gene: TRBD1
V gene: TRBV4-2
clone size: -
CDR3 DNA: TGTGCCAGCAGCCCTTACCCACAGGGGAGTAATCAGCCCCAGCATTTT
CDR3 protein: CASSPYPQGSNQPQHF

J gene: TRBJ2-6
D gene: TRBD2
V gene: TRBV5-1
clone size: few
CDR3 DNA: TGCGCCAGCAAAGTGGGGAGGGTTCTAAGCTCTGGGGCCAACGTCCTGACTTTC
CDR3 protein: CASKVGRVLSSGANVLTF

J gene: TRBJ1-1
D gene: -
V gene: TRBV5-4
clone size: few
CDR3 DNA: TGTGCCAGCAGCTCGTACAGGGACACTGAAGCTTTCTTT
CDR3 protein: CASSSYRDTEAFF

J gene: TRBJ1-1
D gene: TRBD1
V gene: TRBV10-2
clone size: -
CDR3 DNA: TGCGCCAGTGGGACAGGGGGCACTGAAGCTTTCTTT
CDR3 protein: CASGTGGTEAFF

J gene: TRBJ1-4
D gene: -
V gene: TRBV30
clone size: few
CDR3 DNA: TGTGCCTGGAGGGGGGGGGACTCCAAACTGTTTTTT
CDR3 protein: CAWRGGDSKLFF

J gene: TRBJ2-1
D gene: TRBD2
V gene: TRBV7-3
clone size: -
CDR3 DNA: TGTGCCAGCAGCTTAAGGGCGGCTAGCGGGGCCTACAATGAGCAGTTCTTC
CDR3 protein: CASSLRAASGAYNEQFF

J gene: TRBJ1-6
D gene: TRBD1
V gene: TRBV7-2
clone size: -
CDR3 DNA: TGTGCCAGCCTCTCCGGGACAGGGGGCAGACCCCTCCACTTT
CDR3 protein: CASLSGTGGRPLHF

J gene: TRBJ2-7
D gene: TRBD2
V gene: TRBV18
clone size: many
CDR3 DNA: TGTGCCAGCTCAGACGGGACTAGCGCTTCCTACGAGCAGTACTTC
CDR3 protein: CASSDGTSASYEQYF

J gene: TRBJ1-4
D gene: -
V gene: TRBV7-9
clone size: few
CDR3 DNA: TGTGCCAGCAGCGTAATAGGCGGAACTAATGAAAAACTGTTTTTT
CDR3 protein: CASSVIGGTNEKLFF

J gene: TRBJ1-2
D gene: TRBD1
V gene: TRBV20-1
clone size: few
CDR3 DNA: TGCAGTGCTAGTCTACAGGGGGTTTCTAACTATGGCTACACCTTC
CDR3 protein: CSASLQGVSNYGYTF

J gene: TRBJ1-1
D gene: -
V gene: TRBV7-2
clone size: many
CDR3 DNA: TGTGCCAGCAGCAGGCAGGTGAGGGGTGAAGCTTTCTTT
CDR3 protein: CASSRQVRGEAFF

J gene: TRBJ1-1
D gene: -
V gene: TRBV29-1
clone size: -
CDR3 DNA: TGCAGCGTAGAGAGGAACACTGAAGCTTTCTTT
CDR3 protein: CSVERNTEAFF

J gene: TRBJ1-1
D gene: -
V gene: TRBV9
clone size: many
CDR3 DNA: TGTGCCAGCAGCGTAGACAGGGTGAACACTGAAGCTTTCTTT
CDR3 protein: CASSVDRVNTEAFF

J gene: TRBJ2-5
D gene: -
V gene: TRBV9
clone size: many
CDR3 DNA: TGTGCCAGCAGCGTAGGAAATAGCCAAGAGACCCAGTACTTC
CDR3 protein: CASSVGNSQETQYF

J gene: TRBJ1-1
D gene: TRBD1
V gene: TRBV6-5
clone size: many
CDR3 DNA: TGTGCCAGCAGTTACCTTGGGACAGGGTACACTGAAGCTTTCTTT
CDR3 protein: CASSYLGTGYTEAFF

J gene: TRBJ1-5
D gene: -
V gene: TRBV29-1
clone size: -
CDR3 DNA: TGCAGCGTTGGTTCCCTTGGTCAGACCCAGCATTTT
CDR3 protein: CSVGSLGQTQHF

J gene: TRBJ1-5
D gene: TRBD1
V gene: TRBV7-2
clone size: many
CDR3 DNA: TGTGCCAGCAGCCCACAGGGGGCATTAAGCAATCAGCCCCAGCATTTT
CDR3 protein: CASSPQGALSNQPQHF

J gene: TRBJ2-7
D gene: TRBD1
V gene: TRBV20-1
clone size: few
CDR3 DNA: TGCAGTGCTAGGGACAGGAGGAGACCCTACGAGCAGTACTTC
CDR3 protein: CSARDRRRPYEQYF

J gene: TRBJ2-5
D gene: TRBD2
V gene: TRBV2
clone size: -
CDR3 DNA: TGTGCCAGCAGTGAAGGGGGACTACTGAAAGAGACCCAGTACTTC
CDR3 protein: CASSEGGLLKETQYF

J gene: TRBJ2-3
D gene: -
V gene: TRBV4-1
clone size: few
CDR3 DNA: TGCGCCAGCAGAAAGCCGGGCCAAGCAGATACGCAGTATTTT
CDR3 protein: CASRKPGQADTQYF